This TCR beta chain was documented in a study of OX40 agonist ivuxolimab in advanced cancers. Background on the study: At doses from 0.01 to 10 mg/kg, patients were given intravenous ivuxolimab every 2 weeks.

Study conclusions and caveats: Some nonresponders also had low normalized T-cell clonal expansion.

Details on this clone: Its antigen is not identified.

CDR3 length: 14 residues. The germline CDR1 and CDR2 sequences are SEHNR and FQNEAQ (reference sequence). The germline V and J ends were trimmed by 3 bases and 4 bases, with 12 bases remaining between them. Repertoires were generated with immunoSEQ multiplex PCR, while TCRdb's copy carries only in-frame clones and drops some. The sample holds about 80,000 clones, about nine tenths seen once. The V gene is TRBV7-9, the J gene TRBJ1-2, with D perhaps TRBD1 (5 bases). This TCR derives from an adult with an advanced solid tumor such as melanoma, head and neck, liver or kidney cancer. The material sequenced was CD4+ or CD8+ T cells sorted from blood, taken in a trial of the OX40 agonist ivuxolimab. The CDR3 here is CASSFEGKGYGYTF. CDR3 in DNA: TGTGCCAGCAGCTTTGAGGGGAAGGGCTATGGCTACACCTTC.